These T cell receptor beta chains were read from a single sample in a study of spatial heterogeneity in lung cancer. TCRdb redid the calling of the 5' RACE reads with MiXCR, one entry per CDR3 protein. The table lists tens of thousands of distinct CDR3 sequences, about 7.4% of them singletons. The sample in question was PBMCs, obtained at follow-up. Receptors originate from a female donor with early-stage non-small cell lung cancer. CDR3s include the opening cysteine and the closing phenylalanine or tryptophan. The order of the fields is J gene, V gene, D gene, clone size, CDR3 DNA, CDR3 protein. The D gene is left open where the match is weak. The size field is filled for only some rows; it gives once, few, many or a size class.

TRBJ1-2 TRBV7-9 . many TGTGCCAGCAGCCTTGCTGAACAGGGCAACTATGGCTACACCTTC CASSLAEQGNYGYTF
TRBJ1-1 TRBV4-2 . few TGTGCCAGCAGCCAAGACGCGGGGGCGCGGATGGAGGCTTTCTTT CASSQDAGARMEAFF
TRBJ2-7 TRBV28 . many TGTGCCAGCAGTTTTATCGGCAGGGTGCCCTACGAGCAGTACTTC CASSFIGRVPYEQYF
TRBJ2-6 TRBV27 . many TGTGCCAGCAGTTTATGGGCCTCTACCTTGGCTGGGGCCAACGTCCTGACTTTC CASSLWASTLAGANVLTF
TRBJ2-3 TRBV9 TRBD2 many TGTGCCAGCAGCGTATCTGTGGGGGGGAGTATTGTCTCAGATACGCAGTATTTT CASSVSVGGSIVSDTQYF
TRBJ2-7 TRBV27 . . TGTGCCACCGTAGACCACAACACCTACGAGCAGTACTTC CATVDHNTYEQYF
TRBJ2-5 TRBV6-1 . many TGTGCCAGCAGTGAACCTAATCAAGAGACCCAGTACTTC CASSEPNQETQYF
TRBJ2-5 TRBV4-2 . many TGTGCCAGCAGCCAGGGAGACACCCGTCAAGAGACCCAGTACTTC CASSQGDTRQETQYF
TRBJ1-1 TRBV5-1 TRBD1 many TGCGCCAGCAGCTTGGAGGGGGCAAACACTGAAGCTTTCTTT CASSLEGANTEAFF
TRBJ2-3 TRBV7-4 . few TGTGCCAGCAGCAATAGACGGAGCGGCACAGATACGCAGTATTTT CASSNRRSGTDTQYF
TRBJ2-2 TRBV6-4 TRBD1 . TGTGCCAGCAGCCGACAGGGGGGTTCCGGGGAGCTGTTTTTT CASSRQGGSGELFF
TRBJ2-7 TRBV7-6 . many TGTGCCAGCAGCTTAGGATTATTGGGGCCAGCCCCCGAGCAGTACTTC CASSLGLLGPAPEQYF
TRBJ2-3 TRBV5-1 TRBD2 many TGCGCCAGCAGCCTTGGGACTAGCGGGGCCCAGGGCACAGATACGCAGTATTTT CASSLGTSGAQGTDTQYF
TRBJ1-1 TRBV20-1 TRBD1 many TGCAGTGCTAGAGATACGACAGGGTCGAGCACTGAAGCTTTCTTT CSARDTTGSSTEAFF
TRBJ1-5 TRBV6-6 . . TGTGCCAGCAGTTACTCGAAGGTTAATCAGCCCCAGCATTTT CASSYSKVNQPQHF
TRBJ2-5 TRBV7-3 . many TGTGCCAGCAGCATTGGAACTAGCGAGACCCAGTACTTC CASSIGTSETQYF
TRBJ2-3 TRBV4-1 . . TGCGCCAGCAGCCAAGCCCTTACAGATACGCAGTATTTT CASSQALTDTQYF
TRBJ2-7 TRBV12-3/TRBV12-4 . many TGTGCCAGCAGTTTGATACCGCAGGGGATGCAGTACTTC CASSLIPQGMQYF
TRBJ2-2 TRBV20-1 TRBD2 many TGCAGTGCTAGGGCAGGCGGGGGGAACACCGGGGAGCTGTTTTTT CSARAGGGNTGELFF
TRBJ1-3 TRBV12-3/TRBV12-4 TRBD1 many TGTGCCAGCAGCGGGGACAGGGAGGGAAACACCATATATTTT CASSGDREGNTIYF
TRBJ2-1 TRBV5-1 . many TGCGCCAGCAGCTTGGCCTTAGCGAGCTCCTACAATGAGCAGTTCTTC CASSLALASSYNEQFF
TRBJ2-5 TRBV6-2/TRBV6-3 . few TGTGCCAGCAGTTACTCTTTTAGGGACCTCCAAGAGACCCAGTACTTC CASSYSFRDLQETQYF
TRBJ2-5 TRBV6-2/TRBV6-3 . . TGTGCCAGCAGCCTATTGACTCCTACCCAGTACTTC CASSLLTPTQYF
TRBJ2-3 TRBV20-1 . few TGCAGTGCTAGGGGCGTTACGCAGTATTTT CSARGVTQYF
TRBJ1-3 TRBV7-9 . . TGTGCCAGCAGCCCGAGGACACTGGCTCGACCTAGCTCTGGAAACACCATATATTTT CASSPRTLARPSSGNTIYF
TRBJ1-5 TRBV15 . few TGTGCCACCAGCCGGGTCTACCAGGGCCCCCAGCATTTT CATSRVYQGPQHF
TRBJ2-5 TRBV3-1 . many TGTGCCAGCAGCCCCAAGATCCAAGAGACCCAGTACTTC CASSPKIQETQYF